This note documents a single T cell receptor beta chain sequence. TCRdb used MiXCR to reprocess the 5' RACE reads, holding one entry per CDR3 protein. This table has hundreds of thousands of distinct CDR3 sequences, roughly 9.7% appearing once. The junction had 10 bases not matched to a gene; V was cut back by 2 bases and J by 1 base. The CDR3 contains 17 residues. The sample originates from a study of identical twins. These data also featured in a second study, about yellow fever vaccine responses in identical twins.

The chain couples TRBV12-3 or TRBV12-4 to TRBJ1-1; 7 nucleotides match TRBD1. Sequencing used CD8+ T cells sorted from blood. The receptor was isolated from a young woman in good health. The CDR3 spells CASSLFAYRGKNTEAFF. The CDR3 region has the DNA TGTGCCAGCAGTTTATTCGCTTACAGGGGTAAGAACACTGAAGCTTTCTTT.